These 16 T cell receptor beta chains share one sample of origin, sequenced in a study of blood T cells in healthy people across ages. Primed by a sample-barcoded 5' primer and a J-beta primer mix, a second PCR proceeded for 7 to 11 cycles. MiXCR was run by TCRdb on the 5' RACE reads, yielding one entry per CDR3 protein. The data hold hundreds of thousands of distinct CDR3 sequences, with approximately 53% observed a single time. What was sequenced was blood. The origin of the receptors is a man between 40 and 49 years old in good health.

V gene TRBV29-1 combines with J gene TRBJ2-3, with 7 nucleotides matching TRBD2. CDR3 size: 12 residues. Trimming at V came to 1 base and at J to 8 bases, leaving 3 bases not matched to a gene. CDR1 and CDR2 (germline): SQVTM, ANQGSEA. The CDR3 sequence: CSVEGGGGTQYF. The CDR3 region has the DNA TGCAGCGTTGAAGGCGGGGGTGGTACGCAGTATTTT.

The V gene is TRBV20-1, the J gene TRBJ1-2; D remains unclear. With 6 bases removed from V and 8 bases from J, the gap between germline ends came to 13 bases. CDR1 is DFQATT and CDR2 is SNEGSKA in the germline V gene (reference sequence). The length of the CDR3 is 11 residues. The CDR3, as DNA: TGCAGTGCCCCTTTGTCCGGGGGCTACACCTTC. Translating gives CSAPLSGGYTF.

The CDR3 DNA sequence: TGTGCCAGCAGCTTAACGGGGGGGGCCGTTACGCAGTATTTT. This translates into CASSLTGGAVTQYF. V gene TRBV7-3 combines with J gene TRBJ2-3; tentatively, D is TRBD2 (7 bases). V was trimmed by 0 bases and J by 8 bases, leaving 12 bases between them. Germline assignment: CDR1 SGHTA and CDR2 FQGTGA. The CDR3 has 14 amino acids.

This chain connects TRBV28 to TRBJ2-7, with D tentatively TRBD1 (5 bases). Between the trimmed V and J ends, which lost 2 bases and 0 bases, there was a span of 11 bases. The CDR3 totals 15 residues. Germline lookup yields CDR1 MDHEN and CDR2 SYDVKM. The CDR3 reads CASSLARVSSYEQYF. The CDR3 coding sequence is TGTGCCAGCAGTTTAGCCAGGGTGAGCTCCTACGAGCAGTACTTC.

The chain has TRBV2 and TRBJ2-7; D gene unclear. This CDR3 region has 16 residues. Between the trimmed V and J ends, which lost 4 bases and 5 bases, there was a span of 21 bases. Looked up from germline, CDR1 is SNHLY and CDR2 is FYNNEI. CDR3 residues: CASSANSLPSIDEQYF. The CDR3 DNA sequence: TGTGCCAGCAGTGCGAACAGTCTCCCTTCTATCGACGAGCAGTACTTC.

This clonotype was seen once. The V gene is TRBV20-1, the J gene TRBJ1-2, with D possibly TRBD1 on 5 matching bases. CDR3 length: 13 amino acids. V lost 6 bases and J lost 6, with 17 bases in between. Germline V lookup: CDR1 DFQATT, CDR2 SNEGSKA (reference sequence). In DNA, the CDR3 is TGCAGTGCCATTGCGGGGGGTCTTGATGGCTACACCTTC. Protein product: CSAIAGGLDGYTF.

The V gene is TRBV6-5, the J gene TRBJ1-5; possibly TRBD1 for D (5 bases). Trimming left V 11 bases short and J 7 bases short, with 12 bases between. CDR3 length: 11 residues. Germline CDR1 MNHEY, CDR2 SVGAGI. CDR3 sequence reads: CAVGAYQPQHF. In DNA, the CDR3 is TGTGCCGTAGGGGCGTACCAGCCCCAGCATTTT.

There are many counts of this clonotype. An end of the junction does not agree with germline; a read error may underlie this. V is TRBV12-3 or TRBV12-4 and J is TRBJ2-1; TRBD1 matches at 9 bases. The CDR3 contains 13 residues. CDR3 DNA sequence: TGTGCCAGCAGCTTAGGGACAGGGAATGAGCAGTTCTTC. Protein product: CASSLGTGNEQFF.

The chain joins TRBV4-2 to TRBJ1-2, with 7 nucleotides matching TRBD1. Looked up from germline, CDR1 is LGHNA and CDR2 is YNFKEQ. The J segment lost 6 bases and the V segment lost 4 bases, leaving 11 bases of the junction unmatched. This CDR3 has 15 residues. The CDR3 bases are TGTGCCAGCAGCCTGGACCGGGACAGTCAGAATGGCTACACCTTC. Translated, it gives CASSLDRDSQNGYTF.

The table lists this clonotype with a count of one. The chain joins TRBV20-1 to TRBJ2-1; 13 positions agree with TRBD2. The germline V gene encodes CDR1 DFQATT and CDR2 SNEGSKA (reference sequence). The CDR3 spans 15 residues. After removal of 3 bases from V and 15 bases from J, the junction contained 14 bases not matched to a gene. The CDR3 bases are TGCAGTGCTAGGGAAACCGGGACTAGCGGGGTTGGGCGGTTCTTC. Translation: CSARETGTSGVGRFF.

The sample holds a few counts of this clonotype. The CDR3: CASSTVGLGGAWGYTF. Here the CDR3 DNA reads TGTGCCAGCAGTACGGTCGGCTTAGGGGGCGCTTGGGGCTACACCTTC. This rearrangement joins TRBV12-3 or TRBV12-4 to TRBJ1-2; TRBD1 agrees at 7 bases. With V trimmed by 5 bases and J by 8 bases, 17 bases remained unmatched. This CDR3 is 16 amino acids long.

The genes are TRBV6-1 and TRBJ2-7, with 8 bases aligning to TRBD2. The V segment lost 9 bases and the J segment 2 bases; nucleotides outside the gene matches: 24. The CDR3 extends over 19 amino acids. Germline lookup yields CDR1 MNHNS and CDR2 SASEGT. The CDR3 DNA reads as TGTGCCAGTAGACAAGACAGGTCCCCGGATGCGGGAGGTACCTACGAGCAGTACTTC. Encoded protein: CASRQDRSPDAGGTYEQYF.

As for this clonotype: This may be a read error, as it is one base from a much larger clone. The V gene is TRBV7-3, the J gene TRBJ2-3; D tentatively reads TRBD1 or TRBD2 (6 bases each). The CDR3 consists of 14 residues. Per germline, CDR1 SGHTA and CDR2 FQGTGA. V shed 5 bases and J shed 4 bases, with 13 bases lying between them. The CDR3 DNA follows: TGTGCCAGCAGCGCAGGGGAGGTGGCAGATACGCAGTATTTT. Amino acid sequence: CASSAGEVADTQYF.

The chain couples TRBV20-1 to TRBJ2-1; D not certain. V lost 6 bases and J 10 bases, leaving 19 bases between the germline ends. This CDR3 spans 13 amino acids. Germline V CDR1 and CDR2: DFQATT, SNEGSKA (reference sequence). CDR3 protein: CSAPDQVSREQFF. In DNA form, the CDR3 reads TGCAGTGCCCCTGATCAGGTCAGTCGCGAGCAGTTCTTC.

The chain has TRBV11-2 and TRBJ2-7, with 9 bases identical to TRBD1. The CDR3 contains 18 residues. The germline CDR1 and CDR2 sequences are SGHAT and FQNNGV. With 1 base clipped from V and 7 bases from J, the junction kept 17 bases outside the gene matches. The chain's CDR3 is CASSLVRRTGVLINEQYF. The CDR3 DNA sequence: TGTGCCAGCAGCTTAGTTCGGAGGACAGGGGTCTTGATCAATGAGCAGTACTTC.

The chain uses TRBV4-3 and TRBJ2-5; D might be TRBD2 (5 bases). CDR1 is LGHNA and CDR2 is YSLEER in the germline V gene. The CDR3 extends over 16 amino acids. V lost 0 bases, J lost 1 base, and 12 bases lay in between. The CDR3 sequence: CASSQDRSGAQETQYF. The CDR3 DNA reads as TGCGCCAGCAGCCAAGATCGGAGCGGAGCCCAAGAGACCCAGTACTTC.